Given below is one T cell receptor beta chain in context. No antigen is known for it. The sample comes from a study of CD8 T cell repertoires and HIV-1 epitope variants. Across the study: Twenty-five autologous and known Gag and Nef epitope variant peptides each stimulated T cells separately. An uncultured baseline aliquot held 1M T cells. Study-level points and caveats: The assay identified only TCR beta chains of antigen-proliferating T cells.

The assay was immunoSEQ multiplex PCR, and TCRdb's table has in-frame clones only and misses some. The sample lists around 4,000 clones, 50% to 70% seen once, with about 40% in the top ten. Germline V gene sequence: CDR1 SGHVT, CDR2 SQSDAQ. This CDR3 comprises 14 residues. V shed 0 bases and J shed 5 bases, with 9 bases lying between them. The clonotype originates from a male donor with HIV. The V gene is TRBV7-4, the J gene TRBJ2-3; D gene ambiguous. Sequencing was carried out using cultured CD8+ T cells derived from PBMCs. The CDR3 nucleotides read TGTGCCAGCAGCTTAGCGAGCGTTGGAGATACGCAGTATTTT. Protein sequence: CASSLASVGDTQYF.